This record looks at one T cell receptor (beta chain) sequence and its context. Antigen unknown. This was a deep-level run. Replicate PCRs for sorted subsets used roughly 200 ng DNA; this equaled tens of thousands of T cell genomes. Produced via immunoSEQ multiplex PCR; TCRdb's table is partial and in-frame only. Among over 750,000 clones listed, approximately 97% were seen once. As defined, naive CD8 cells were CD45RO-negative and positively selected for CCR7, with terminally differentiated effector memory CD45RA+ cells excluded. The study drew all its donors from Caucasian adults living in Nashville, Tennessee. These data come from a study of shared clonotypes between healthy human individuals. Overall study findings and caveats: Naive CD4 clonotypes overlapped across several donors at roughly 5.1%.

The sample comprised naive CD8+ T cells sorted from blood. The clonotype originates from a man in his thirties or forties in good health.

The CDR3 loop reads CASSLYPHDRDRDNRQYF. The CDR3 DNA is TGTGCCAGCAGTTTATACCCTCACGACCGGGACAGGGATAATAGGCAGTACTTC. J is TRBJ2-7 and V is TRBV27; 9 bases are a match to TRBD1. Germline-derived CDR1 and CDR2 are MNHEY and SMNVEV (reference sequence). With V trimmed by 1 base and J by 9 bases, 19 bases remained unmatched. The CDR3 runs 18 residues.